Below are 9 T cell receptor beta chains sequenced from a single sample in a study of metastatic and nonmetastatic thyroid tumors. TCRdb re-called the PCR reads with MiXCR. The sample consists of roughly 30,000 clones, roughly 18% of them appearing once. Nobody among the patients had been given any treatment before thyroid surgery. Material: blood. The receptors here all came from a female donor with papillary thyroid cancer or a benign thyroid nodule (not recorded which). Some clones in this sample may be carry-over from other donors' samples.

This clone has ten or more counts. This chain uses TRBV13 with TRBJ2-3, with D perhaps TRBD2 (6 bases). V lost 4 bases and J lost 6, with 11 bases in between. This CDR3 spans 13 amino acids. Germline CDR1 reads PRHDT; CDR2 reads FYEKMQ (reference sequence). As DNA, the CDR3 is TGTGCCAGCAGCTCAGAGCTAGCGGATACGCAGTATTTT. Its translation is CASSSELADTQYF.

This chain links TRBV5-2 with TRBJ2-1; TRBD1, the D gene given by the table, was not confirmed from the DNA. TRBV5-2 constitutes a pseudogene. The CDR3 extends over 15 amino acids. DNA of the CDR3: TGTGCCAGCACCCTATCCCCAAGCTCCTACAATGAGCAGTTCTTC. Amino acid sequence: CASTLSPSSYNEQFF.

The rearrangement uses TRBV20-1 and TRBJ2-7; 13 bases are shared with TRBD2. V was pared by 2 bases and J by 0 bases, with 4 bases of the junction left unmatched. The CDR3 runs to 16 residues. In germline, CDR1 is DFQATT, CDR2 SNEGSKA (reference sequence). CDR3 loop: CSARTGTSGTSYEQYF. The CDR3 region has the DNA TGCAGTGCTAGAACCGGGACTAGCGGGACCTCCTACGAGCAGTACTTC.

This clone was counted ten times or more. J is TRBJ1-5 and V is TRBV4-1; D is unclear. CDR1 and CDR2 from the germline V gene are MGHRA and YSYEKL. Trimming took off 1 base at V and 6 bases at J, with 10 bases between the two ends. This CDR3 contains 14 residues. CDR3 amino acids: CASSQGPLGQPQHF. CDR3 nucleotide sequence: TGCGCCAGCAGCCAAGGACCTTTAGGTCAGCCCCAGCATTTT.

A remark on this clone: Compared with germline, one end of the junction differs, possibly owing to a read error. The V and J genes are TRBV20-1 and TRBJ2-7, with D possibly TRBD2 on 6 matching bases. Per germline, CDR1 DFQATT and CDR2 SNEGSKA (reference sequence). CDR3 length equals 14 residues. The CDR3 protein is CSARGGIDSYGQYF. The CDR3 nucleotides are TGCAGTGCTAGAGGCGGGATCGATTCCTACGGGCAGTACTTC.

This clone was seen at least ten times. The chain links TRBV6-1 to TRBJ2-5; 8 bases agree with TRBD2. This CDR3 comprises 13 residues. With 8 bases clipped from V and 2 bases from J, the junction kept 4 bases outside the gene matches. CDR1 is MNHNS, CDR2 SASEGT, per germline. Here the CDR3 reads CASRREEQETQYF. In DNA, the CDR3 is TGTGCCAGCCGGCGGGAGGAGCAAGAGACCCAGTACTTC.

This clone was observed a handful of times. The rearrangement links TRBV6-1 to TRBJ1-5, with D maybe TRBD1 (5 bases). Trimming took 4 bases from V and 7 from J, leaving 20 bases between them. CDR1 MNHNS and CDR2 SASEGT come from the germline V gene. There are 16 residues in the CDR3. The CDR3 is CASSVRKGQGRQPQHF. The CDR3 nucleotides are TGTGCCAGCAGTGTTCGTAAAGGGCAGGGAAGGCAGCCCCAGCATTTT.

This clone has a handful of counts. This rearrangement joins TRBV11-3 to TRBJ2-7; possibly TRBD1 or TRBD2 for D (5 bases each). The CDR3 length is 13 residues. The V gene lost 9 bases and the J gene lost 5 bases, with 17 bases spanning the gap. CDR1 is SGHNT and CDR2 is YENEEA in the germline V gene. DNA of the CDR3: TGTGCCAGTGGGGGTAGTAATCGGGACGAGCAGTACTTC. It translates to CASGGSNRDEQYF.

This clone was counted between two and nine times. The gene calls are TRBV7-9 and TRBJ2-5; D gene unclear. The germline V and J ends were trimmed by 4 bases and 5 bases, with 8 bases remaining between them. The germline V gene has CDR1 SEHNR and CDR2 FQNEAQ (reference sequence). The CDR3 extends over 12 amino acids. The CDR3 here is CASSYPLETQYF. The DNA for the CDR3 is TGTGCCAGCAGCTATCCCCTCGAGACCCAGTACTTC.